These T cell receptor beta chains were read from a single sample in a study of blood T cell repertoires in COVID-19. Assay used: immunoSEQ multiplex PCR; TCRdb lists only in-frame clones, some missing. This table has just over 350,000 clones, around nine tenths appearing once. The specimen sequenced was peripheral blood. Receptors originate from a woman aged 55-69 years with COVID-19, enrolled during active disease. The CDR3 runs from the conserved cysteine through the conserved F or W. D genes are given only for firm matches. Rows give clone size only sometimes, using once, few, many, or a class for an expanded clone.

>-|TRBV11-3|-|TRBJ2-7
TGTGCCAGCAGCTTCCAGGGGCTCTCCTACGAGCAGTACTTC
CASSFQGLSYEQYF
>TRBD1|TRBV5-1|-|TRBJ1-6
TGCGCCAGCCACAGGGGGTTTATGGATTCACCCCTCCACTTT
CASHRGFMDSPLHF
>-|TRBV5-1|-|TRBJ2-3
TGCGCCAGCAGCTTGGTTGGCCCAGGCACAGATACGCAGTATTTT
CASSLVGPGTDTQYF
>TRBD1|TRBV27|-|TRBJ2-7
TGTGCCAGCACCGGGACAGGGTCCTACGAGCAGTACTTC
CASTGTGSYEQYF
>TRBD1|TRBV7-3|-|TRBJ1-2
TGTGCCAGCAGCCCGGCCTCCGGGACAGGGGCTTTCAACTATGGCTACACCTTC
CASSPASGTGAFNYGYTF
>TRBD2|TRBV7-9|-|TRBJ2-3
TGTGCCAGCAGCCCGCTAGCGGGGAACACAGATACGCAGTATTTT
CASSPLAGNTDTQYF
>-|TRBV20-1|-|TRBJ1-2
TGCAGTGCTAGAATTCCGGGGGGCTACACCTTC
CSARIPGGYTF
>-|TRBV14|-|TRBJ2-3
TGTGCCAGCAGCCAAGATTCTCTAGCCCGCATTTGGGCTACGCAGTATTTT
CASSQDSLARIWATQYF
>TRBD2|TRBV7-7|-|TRBJ2-2
TGTGCCAGCAGCAACTACGGGGGGGCCACCGGGGAGCTGTTTTTT
CASSNYGGATGELFF
>TRBD2|TRBV27|-|TRBJ2-7
TGTGCCAGCATCAACACCGGGACTAGCGTTTACGAGCAGTACTTC
CASINTGTSVYEQYF
>TRBD1|TRBV7-2|-|TRBJ1-4
TGTGCCAGCAGGCGAACGGGGCAGGGGGACGAAAAACTGTTTTTT
CASRRTGQGDEKLFF
>TRBD2|TRBV5-1|-|TRBJ2-7
TGCGCCAGCAGCTTTTCCTCCGGGGGGACCTACGAGCAGTACTTC
CASSFSSGGTYEQYF
>TRBD1|TRBV18|-|TRBJ1-5
TGTGCCAGCTCACCACCGGCGGGACAGGGTAATCAGCCCCAGCATTTT
CASSPPAGQGNQPQHF
>TRBD1|TRBV6-5|few|TRBJ1-1
TGTGCCAGCAGCGGACAGGGGGCGGGTGACACTGAAGCTTTCTTT
CASSGQGAGDTEAFF
>TRBD2|TRBV5-1|-|TRBJ2-1
TGCGCCAGAGCGGGGACCTACAATGAGCAGTTCTTC
CARAGTYNEQFF
>-|TRBV6-4|-|TRBJ1-5
TGTGCCAGCAGCACAAACCCGGAGGAGCCCCAGCATTTT
CASSTNPEEPQHF
>-|TRBV6-5|-|TRBJ1-1
TGTGCCAGCAGTTACTCGTCAGTGAACACTGAAGCTTTCTTT
CASSYSSVNTEAFF
>TRBD1|TRBV12-3/TRBV12-4|-|TRBJ2-7
TGTGCCAGCAGCGTGGGACAGTCCTACGAGCAGTACTTC
CASSVGQSYEQYF
>TRBD1|TRBV7-9|once|TRBJ1-1
TGTGCCAGCAGATCCGGACAGGGGATCACTGAAGCTTTCTTT
CASRSGQGITEAFF
>TRBD1|TRBV5-1|-|TRBJ2-2
TGCGCCAGCAGCTTGGAACAGGGGGCTAACACCGGGGAGCTGTTTTTT
CASSLEQGANTGELFF
>TRBD1|TRBV2|few|TRBJ2-1
TGTGCCAGCAGTGATGGGCAGGGGGCGATTCCTCAGTTCTTC
CASSDGQGAIPQFF
>-|TRBV5-1|-|TRBJ1-4
TGCGCCAGCAGCAAGGACAGCGGGGATGAAAAGCTGTTTTTT
CASSKDSGDEKLFF
>-|TRBV9|-|TRBJ2-5
TGTGCCAGCAGCGCACCCGGAAAAGGGGGGGGCTCGGAGACCCAGTACTTC
CASSAPGKGGGSETQYF
>TRBD1|TRBV5-8|-|TRBJ1-1
TGTGCCAGCAGCTCCCAGGGGGCGTATAACACTGAAGCTTTCTTT
CASSSQGAYNTEAFF
>-|TRBV5-4|-|TRBJ1-1
TGTGCCAGCAGCTTAGTGGGGGCGAGCACTGAAGCTTTCTTT
CASSLVGASTEAFF
>-|TRBV7-9|-|TRBJ1-4
TGTGCCAGCGTACGGCCAGGGTCCCCTAATGAAAAACTGTTTTTT
CASVRPGSPNEKLFF
>TRBD2|TRBV6-2/TRBV6-3|-|TRBJ2-7
TGTGCCAGCAGTTGGTTGTTTAGACTAGCGGGGGGGCCGAGATCCTACGAGCAGTACTTC
CASSWLFRLAGGPRSYEQYF
>-|TRBV12-3/TRBV12-4|-|TRBJ2-5
TGTGCCAGCACCCCACTGACTCCTGGGACCCAGTACTTC
CASTPLTPGTQYF
>-|TRBV27|-|TRBJ1-2
TGTGCCAGCAGGAGTACAGGGCTCAACTATGGCTACACCTTC
CASRSTGLNYGYTF
>-|TRBV10-3|-|TRBJ1-1
TGTGCCATCAAAACTAGGGCAGGGGACACTGAAGCTTTCTTT
CAIKTRAGDTEAFF
>-|TRBV24-1|-|TRBJ2-1
TGTGCCACCAGCCTGGGGGGTTACAATGAGCAGTTCTTC
CATSLGGYNEQFF
>TRBD2|TRBV5-5|-|TRBJ2-7
TGTGCCAGCAGCTTGGCCGCTAGCGGGGGGCCGAGCTACGAGCAGTACTTC
CASSLAASGGPSYEQYF
>-|TRBV6-2/TRBV6-3|once|TRBJ2-7
TGTGCCAGCAGTTCGACAGTCTCCTACGAGCAGTACTTC
CASSSTVSYEQYF
>TRBD1|TRBV7-9|once|TRBJ1-1
TGTGCCAGCAGCTCGGGGTCGCGGACAGGGGGCACTGAAGCTTTCTTT
CASSSGSRTGGTEAFF
>-|TRBV13|-|TRBJ2-7
TGTGCCAGCAGGGAGGGAGTCTACGAGCAGTACTTC
CASREGVYEQYF
>-|TRBV19|-|TRBJ2-7
TGTGCCAGAGGACAGTGCAGCAACGAGCAGTACTTC
CARGQCSNEQYF
>-|TRBV18|-|TRBJ1-6
TGTGCCAGCTCACCACCGAGCATGATTAATTCACCCCTCCACTTT
CASSPPSMINSPLHF
>-|TRBV7-2|-|TRBJ1-2
TGTGCCAGCAGCTTAGCGCGGGGAGGGACTTATGGCTACACCTTC
CASSLARGGTYGYTF
>-|TRBV21-1|-|TRBJ1-1
TGTGCCAGCAGCACCCTAAGGCAGGCCTGGTTGGCTGAAGCTTTCTTT
CASSTLRQAWLAEAFF
>-|TRBV2|-|TRBJ2-7
TGTGCCAGCAGTGTGACAGCCTACGGCTCCTACGAGCAGTACTTC
CASSVTAYGSYEQYF
>-|TRBV24-1|-|TRBJ2-3
TGTGCCACCAGTGATCCGGGTGAGGGTAGCACAGATACGCAGTATTTT
CATSDPGEGSTDTQYF
>-|TRBV12-3/TRBV12-4|-|TRBJ2-5
TGTGCCAGCAGTAGGGACTTCCAAGAGACCCAGTACTTC
CASSRDFQETQYF
>-|TRBV7-8|-|TRBJ1-5
TGTGCCAGCAGCTTAGACAGGGAGGGTCAGCCCCAGCATTTT
CASSLDREGQPQHF
>TRBD1|TRBV3-1/TRBV3-2|once|TRBJ1-1
TGTGCCAGCAGCCAGGCGACAGGGTCCACTGAAGCTTTCTTT
CASSQATGSTEAFF